These 6 T cell receptor beta chains were sequenced from one sample in a study of technical replicates of blood from several donors. Only in-frame clones appear in the TCRdb table, and some are missing; sequencing was by immunoSEQ multiplex PCR. This table holds tens of thousands of clones, 90% to 98% found once. Source material: T cells isolated from PBMCs. These receptors were obtained from a human donor in good health.

The chain couples TRBV18 to TRBJ2-7; D is possibly TRBD1 (5 bases). The CDR3 is made up of 13 amino acids. V dropped 0 bases and J dropped 2 bases, with 5 bases sitting between them. Germline values: CDR1 KGHSH, CDR2 LQKENI. The CDR3 loop reads CASSPPTAYEQYF. In DNA, the CDR3 is TGTGCCAGCTCACCACCGACAGCCTACGAGCAGTACTTC.

V gene TRBV15 combines with J gene TRBJ2-1; 10 bases align to TRBD2. The CDR3 totals 18 residues. Trimming removed 2 bases from V and 4 bases from J; junction bases left unmatched: 11. CDR1 is LNHNV and CDR2 is YYDKDF in the germline V gene (reference sequence). In nucleotides, the CDR3 is TGTGCCACCAGCAGATCTGTAAGGCCGGGACTAGCGTACAATGAGCAGTTCTTC. Translated: CATSRSVRPGLAYNEQFF.

This rearrangement joins TRBV29-1 to TRBJ1-2, with a weak D call TRBD1 (5 bases). CDR3 length equals 21 residues. V was clipped by 6 bases and J by 3 bases, with 38 bases between them. The germline CDR1 and CDR2 sequences are SQVTM and ANQGSEA. The chain's CDR3 is CSVQHLPPTGWGGVIYYGYTF. The CDR3 region has the DNA TGCAGCGTCCAACACCTCCCCCCAACCGGGTGGGGGGGAGTAATATACTATGGCTACACCTTC.

The chain is built from TRBV27 and TRBJ2-5; D possibly corresponds to TRBD1 (7 bases). Trimming removed 7 bases from V and 2 bases from J, with 17 bases in between. Per germline, CDR1 MNHEY and CDR2 SMNVEV (reference sequence). The CDR3 spans 15 residues. This chain's CDR3 is CASKQGGRTQETQYF. CDR3 bases: TGTGCCAGCAAGCAGGGGGGACGGACGCAAGAGACCCAGTACTTC.

This clone came up once. The chain links TRBV4-2 to TRBJ2-7, with TRBD2 as a possible D gene (5 bases). This CDR3 is built from 14 residues. The V gene's germline CDR1 is LGHNA and CDR2 YNFKEQ. Trimming shortened V by 0 bases and J by 3 bases, and 9 bases separated the two germline ends. The CDR3 spells CASSQEVAGYEQYF. As DNA, the CDR3 is TGTGCCAGCAGCCAAGAGGTGGCGGGCTACGAGCAGTACTTC.

The rearrangement links TRBV5-1 to TRBJ2-5; the match to TRBD1 covers 9 bases. There are 15 residues in the CDR3. Germline loops: CDR1 SGHRS, CDR2 YFSETQ. With 4 bases clipped from V and 4 bases from J, the junction kept 8 bases outside the gene matches. In nucleotides, the CDR3 is TGCGCCAGCAGCCCCGGGACAGGGTCAGGAGAGACCCAGTACTTC. It is translated as CASSPGTGSGETQYF.